The entry below describes one T cell receptor beta chain. The V gene's germline CDR1 is SGHVS and CDR2 FQNEAQ. Trimming removed 3 bases at V and 4 bases at J, with 16 bases between. The CDR3 runs 15 residues. The data are from a study of blood T cell repertoires in COVID-19. Clones were read by immunoSEQ multiplex PCR, and TCRdb kept only the in-frame ones, dropping some. The sample has 55,000 to 80,000 clones, approximately 91% seen once. Material: peripheral blood. The V gene is TRBV7-8, the J gene TRBJ2-7; D unresolved. This TCR was sampled from a human donor in a cohort sampled during active COVID-19. As DNA, the CDR3 is TGTGCCAGCAGCTTCAGGTTCCGAGAAGGTTACGAGCAGTACTTC. Translating it yields CASSFRFREGYEQYF. Full variable domain (remainder filled in from reference TRBV7-8 and TRBJ2-7): GAGVSQSPRYKVAKRGQDVALRCDPISGHVSLFWYQQALGQGPEFLTYFQNEAQLDKSGLPSDRFFAERPEGSVSTLKIQRTQQEDSAVYLCASSFRFREGYEQYFGPGTRLTVT.